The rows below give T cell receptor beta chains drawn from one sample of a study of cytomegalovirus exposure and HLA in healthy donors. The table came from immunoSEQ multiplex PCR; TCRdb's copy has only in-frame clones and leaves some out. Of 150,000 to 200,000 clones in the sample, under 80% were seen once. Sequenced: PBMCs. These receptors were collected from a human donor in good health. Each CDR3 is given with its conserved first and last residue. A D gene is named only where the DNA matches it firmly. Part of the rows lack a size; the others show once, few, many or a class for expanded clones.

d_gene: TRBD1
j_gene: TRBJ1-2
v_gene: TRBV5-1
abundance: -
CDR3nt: TGCGCCAGCAGCCTGGGGGACAGGGATAATGGCTACACCTTC
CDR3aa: CASSLGDRDNGYTF

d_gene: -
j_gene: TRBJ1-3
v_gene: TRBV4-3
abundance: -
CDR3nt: TGCGCCAGCAGCCAAGACCCCCGCTCTGGAAACACCATATATTTT
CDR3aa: CASSQDPRSGNTIYF

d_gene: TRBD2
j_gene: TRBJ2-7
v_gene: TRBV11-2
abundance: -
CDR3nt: TGTGCCAGCAGACCCGGACTAGCGGGGGACGAGCAGTACTTC
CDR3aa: CASRPGLAGDEQYF

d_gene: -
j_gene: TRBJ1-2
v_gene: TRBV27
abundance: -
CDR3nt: TGTGCCAGCAGTTTATATACAGGTTCCAACTATGGCTACACCTTC
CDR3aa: CASSLYTGSNYGYTF

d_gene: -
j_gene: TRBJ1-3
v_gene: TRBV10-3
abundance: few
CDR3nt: TGTGCCATCAGTGGGACAGTGCAAAACACCATATATTTT
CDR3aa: CAISGTVQNTIYF

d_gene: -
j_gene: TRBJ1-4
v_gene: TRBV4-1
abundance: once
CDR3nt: TGCGCCAGCAGCCAAGGACTCGGAGCGGGGAGTGAAAAACTGTTTTTT
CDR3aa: CASSQGLGAGSEKLFF

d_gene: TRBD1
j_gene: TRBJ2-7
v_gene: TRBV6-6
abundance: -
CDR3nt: TGTGCCAGCAGTGACCCGCCAGGGGGCGCCTACGAGCAGTACTTC
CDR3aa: CASSDPPGGAYEQYF

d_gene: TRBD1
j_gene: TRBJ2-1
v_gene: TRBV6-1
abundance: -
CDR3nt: TGTGCCAGCAGCTTCGACAGGGTCTGGAATGAGCAGTTCTTC
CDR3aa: CASSFDRVWNEQFF

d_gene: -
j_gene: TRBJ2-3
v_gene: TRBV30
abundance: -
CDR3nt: TGTGCCTGGACTGCAGACACAGATACGCAGTATTTT
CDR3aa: CAWTADTDTQYF

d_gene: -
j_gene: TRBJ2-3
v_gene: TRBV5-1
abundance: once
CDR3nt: TGCGCCAGCAGCTTAGGGGGAACCACAGATACGCAGTATTTT
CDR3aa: CASSLGGTTDTQYF

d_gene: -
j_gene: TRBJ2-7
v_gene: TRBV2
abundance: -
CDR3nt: TGTGCCACCTTGTCCAGACAGGCAACCTACGAGCAGTACTTC
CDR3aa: CATLSRQATYEQYF

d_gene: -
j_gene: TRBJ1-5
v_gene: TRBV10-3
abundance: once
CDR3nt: TGTGCCATCAGTGAAACAGGGCACAGCAATCAGCCCCAGCATTTT
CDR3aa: CAISETGHSNQPQHF

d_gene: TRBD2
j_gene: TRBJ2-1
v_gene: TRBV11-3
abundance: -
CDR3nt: TGTGCCAGCAGCTTAGGAGCGGGGGCATACAATGAGCAGTTCTTC
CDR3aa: CASSLGAGAYNEQFF

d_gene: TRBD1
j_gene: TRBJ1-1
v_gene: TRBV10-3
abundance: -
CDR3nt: TGTGCCATCAGTGGGGACAGGGGAGGCACTGAAGCTTTCTTT
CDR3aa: CAISGDRGGTEAFF

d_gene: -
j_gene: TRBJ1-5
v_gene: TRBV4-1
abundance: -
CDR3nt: TGCGCCAGCAGCCAAGTTGGAGCTCAGCCCCAGCATTTT
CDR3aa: CASSQVGAQPQHF

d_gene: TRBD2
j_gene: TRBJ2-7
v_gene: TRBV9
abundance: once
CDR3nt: TGTGCCAGCAGCCTCATAGGCGGGGGCTACGAGCAGTACTTC
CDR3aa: CASSLIGGGYEQYF

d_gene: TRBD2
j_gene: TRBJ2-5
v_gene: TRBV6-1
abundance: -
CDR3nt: TGTGCCAGCAGTGGGGGGAGGGTAGGCCAAGAGACCCAGTACTTC
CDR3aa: CASSGGRVGQETQYF

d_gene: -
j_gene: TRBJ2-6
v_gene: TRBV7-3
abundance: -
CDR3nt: TGTGCCAGCAGCTTAAGAGGTTCTGGGGCCAACGTCCTGACTTTC
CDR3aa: CASSLRGSGANVLTF

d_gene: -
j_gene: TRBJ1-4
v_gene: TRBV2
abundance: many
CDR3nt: TGTGCCAGCAGACTGGTAGCTAATGAAAAACTGTTTTTT
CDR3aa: CASRLVANEKLFF

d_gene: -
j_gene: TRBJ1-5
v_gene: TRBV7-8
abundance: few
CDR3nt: TGTGCCAGCAGCTTAGTGAGGCAGGGGATGAGCAATCAGCCCCAGCATTTT
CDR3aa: CASSLVRQGMSNQPQHF

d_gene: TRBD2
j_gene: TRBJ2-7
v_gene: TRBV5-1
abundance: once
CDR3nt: TGCGCCAGCACCCCTGGGAGGGCAAATCGGTACGAGCAGTACTTC
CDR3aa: CASTPGRANRYEQYF

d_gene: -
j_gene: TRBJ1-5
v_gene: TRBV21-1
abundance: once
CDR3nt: TGTGCCAGCAGCAAAACCGGGGGTAATCAGCCCCAGCATTTT
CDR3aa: CASSKTGGNQPQHF

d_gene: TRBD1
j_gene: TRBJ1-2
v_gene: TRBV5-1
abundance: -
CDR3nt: TGCGCCAGCAGCCCAAGGACAGGCCACTATGGCTACACCTTC
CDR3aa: CASSPRTGHYGYTF

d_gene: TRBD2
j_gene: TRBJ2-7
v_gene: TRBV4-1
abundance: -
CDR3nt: TGCGCCAGCAGCCCCACAACGACTAGCGGTATCTACGAGCAGTACTTC
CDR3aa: CASSPTTTSGIYEQYF

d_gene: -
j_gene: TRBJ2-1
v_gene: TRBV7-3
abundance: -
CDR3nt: TGTGCCAGCAGTCCCGCGGGGTATGCTCACAATGAGCAGTTCTTC
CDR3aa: CASSPAGYAHNEQFF

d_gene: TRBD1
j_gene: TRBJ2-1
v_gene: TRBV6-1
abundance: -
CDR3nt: TGTGCCAGCAGTCCAGGACAGGGGTCCTACAATGAGCAGTTCTTC
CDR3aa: CASSPGQGSYNEQFF

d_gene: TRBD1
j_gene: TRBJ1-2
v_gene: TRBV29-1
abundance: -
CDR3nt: TGCAGCGTTGCCGGACAGGGAGATGATAACTATGGCTACACCTTC
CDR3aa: CSVAGQGDDNYGYTF

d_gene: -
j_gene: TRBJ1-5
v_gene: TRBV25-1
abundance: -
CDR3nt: TGTGCCAGCAGTGCATTTAAGGGGGATCAGCCCCAGCATTTT
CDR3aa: CASSAFKGDQPQHF

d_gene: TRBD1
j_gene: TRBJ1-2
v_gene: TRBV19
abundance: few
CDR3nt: TGTGCCAGTAGTCTGACAGGGCCTAGCTATGGCTACACCTTC
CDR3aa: CASSLTGPSYGYTF